This T cell receptor (beta chain) stems from a study of cytomegalovirus exposure and HLA in healthy donors. This CDR3 is 16 amino acids long. CDR1 and CDR2 from the germline V gene are SGHNT and YYREEE (reference sequence). Trimming shortened V by 0 bases and J by 0 bases, and 12 bases separated the two germline ends. PCR employed 60 Vbeta and 13 Jbeta primers. Here immunoSEQ multiplex PCR was the method, and the copy in TCRdb shows in-frame clones only, minus some. The sample includes over 200,000 clones, more than 75% of them seen just once. This receptor was obtained from a male donor in good health and CMV-seronegative. The source material was PBMCs. V is TRBV5-4 and J is TRBJ1-1, with D unclear. CDR3 bases: TGTGCCAGCAGCTTGGGAATCGAGAAAATGAACACTGAAGCTTTCTTT. This translates into CASSLGIEKMNTEAFF.